This paragraph reports one T cell receptor beta chain. Unique molecular identifiers were used in preparing the TCRbeta library. MiXCR, run by TCRdb on the PCR reads, gives a single entry per CDR3 protein. The sample has 330,000 or so distinct CDR3 sequences, about 9.4% seen once; the top ten hold around 2.5%. The data belong to a study of T-cell reconstitution after alpha-beta-depleted transplantation in children. This CDR3 contains 14 residues. Between the trimmed V and J ends, which lost 7 bases and 7 bases, there was a span of 20 bases. This specimen was PBMCs from the stem cell graft donor, taken from the stem cell graft. The chain combines TRBV12-3 or TRBV12-4 with TRBJ2-7, with D tentatively TRBD2 (5 bases). This TCR came from a human donor who donated a stem cell graft to a child with acute lymphoblastic leukemia. CDR3 coding DNA: TGTGCCAGCAAACTTACCAGCGGTCCCGGGGAGCAGTACTTC. This gives the protein CASKLTSGPGEQYF.